This T cell receptor (beta chain) was found in a study of control samples from healthy donors and cancer patients. In germline, CDR1 is MNHEY, CDR2 SVGAGI. With 7 bases removed from V and 4 bases from J, the gap between germline ends came to 13 bases. The CDR3 spans 13 residues. Clones were read by immunoSEQ multiplex PCR, and TCRdb kept only the in-frame ones, dropping some. The table lists 100,000 to 150,000 clones, around nine tenths of them singletons. Sequenced sample: blood. This TCR was recovered from a man under 40 in good health. The gene calls are TRBV6-5 and TRBJ1-2; D gene uncertain. In nucleotides, the CDR3 is TGTGCCAGCACCACAGCCGTAGGCTATGGCTACACCTTC. As protein: CASTTAVGYGYTF.